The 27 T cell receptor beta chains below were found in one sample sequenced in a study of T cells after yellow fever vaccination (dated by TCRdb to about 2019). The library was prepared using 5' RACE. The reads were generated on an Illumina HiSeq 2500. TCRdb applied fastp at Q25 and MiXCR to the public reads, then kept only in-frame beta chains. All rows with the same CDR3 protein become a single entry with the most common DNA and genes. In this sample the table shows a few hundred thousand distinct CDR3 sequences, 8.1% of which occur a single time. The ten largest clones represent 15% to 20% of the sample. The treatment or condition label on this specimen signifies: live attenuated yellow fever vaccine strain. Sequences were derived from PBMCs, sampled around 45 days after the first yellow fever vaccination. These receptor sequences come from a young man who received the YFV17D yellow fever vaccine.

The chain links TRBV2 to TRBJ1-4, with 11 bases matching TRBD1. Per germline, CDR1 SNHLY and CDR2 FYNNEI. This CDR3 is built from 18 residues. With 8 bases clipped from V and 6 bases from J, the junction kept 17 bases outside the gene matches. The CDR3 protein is CASCRGQGESGGDEKLFF. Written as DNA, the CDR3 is TGTGCCAGCTGTCGGGGACAGGGGGAGAGCGGAGGGGATGAAAAACTGTTTTTT.

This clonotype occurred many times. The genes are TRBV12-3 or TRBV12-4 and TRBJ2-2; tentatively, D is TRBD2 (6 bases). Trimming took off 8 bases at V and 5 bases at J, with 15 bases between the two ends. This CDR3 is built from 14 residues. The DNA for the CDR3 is TGTGCCAGCCTGGAGGAGGGGCCGACCGGGGAGCTGTTTTTT. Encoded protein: CASLEEGPTGELFF.

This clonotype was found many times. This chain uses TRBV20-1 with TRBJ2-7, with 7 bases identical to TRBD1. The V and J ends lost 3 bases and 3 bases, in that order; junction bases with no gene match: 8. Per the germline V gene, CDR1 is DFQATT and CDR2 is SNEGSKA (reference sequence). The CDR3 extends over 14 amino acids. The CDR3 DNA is TGCAGTGCTAGGACAGGGAAAGTAAACTACGAGCAGTACTTC. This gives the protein CSARTGKVNYEQYF.

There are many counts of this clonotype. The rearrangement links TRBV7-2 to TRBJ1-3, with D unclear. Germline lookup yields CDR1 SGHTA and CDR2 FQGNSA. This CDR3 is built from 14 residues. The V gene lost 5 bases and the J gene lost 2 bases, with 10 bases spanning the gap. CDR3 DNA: TGTGCCAGCAGCCCGGGTGGGGCTGGAAACACCATATATTTT. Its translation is CASSPGGAGNTIYF.

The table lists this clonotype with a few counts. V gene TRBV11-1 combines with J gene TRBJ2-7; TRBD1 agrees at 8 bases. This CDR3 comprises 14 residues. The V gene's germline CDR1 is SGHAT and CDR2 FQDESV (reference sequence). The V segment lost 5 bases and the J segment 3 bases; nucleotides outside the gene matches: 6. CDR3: CASSPRDRSYEQYV. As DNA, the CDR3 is TGTGCCAGCAGCCCCAGGGACAGGAGCTACGAGCAGTACGTC.

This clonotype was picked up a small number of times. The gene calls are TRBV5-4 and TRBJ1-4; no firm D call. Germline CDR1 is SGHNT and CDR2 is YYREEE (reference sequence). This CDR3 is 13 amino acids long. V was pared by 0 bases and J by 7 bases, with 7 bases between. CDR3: CASSLVAGEKLFF. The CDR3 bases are TGTGCCAGCAGCTTGGTCGCGGGTGAAAAACTGTTTTTT.

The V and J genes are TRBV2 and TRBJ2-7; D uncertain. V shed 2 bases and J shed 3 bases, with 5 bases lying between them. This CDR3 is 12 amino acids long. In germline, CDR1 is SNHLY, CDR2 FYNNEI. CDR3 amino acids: CASSEQYYEQYV. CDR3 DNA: TGTGCCAGCAGTGAACAGTACTACGAGCAGTACGTC.

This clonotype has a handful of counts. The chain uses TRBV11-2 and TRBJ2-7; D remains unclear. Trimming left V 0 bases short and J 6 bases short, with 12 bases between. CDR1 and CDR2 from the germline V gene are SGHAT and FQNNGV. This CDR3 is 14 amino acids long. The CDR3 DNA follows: TGTGCCAGCAGCTTAGATAGGTTATCGCCCGAGCAGTACTTC. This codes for CASSLDRLSPEQYF.

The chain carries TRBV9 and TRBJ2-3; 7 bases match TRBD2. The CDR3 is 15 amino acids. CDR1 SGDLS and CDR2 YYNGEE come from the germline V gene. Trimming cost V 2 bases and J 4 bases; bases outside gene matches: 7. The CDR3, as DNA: TGTGCCAGCAGCGTGGGGGGGAGCCAGGCAGATACGCAGTATTTT. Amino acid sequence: CASSVGGSQADTQYF.

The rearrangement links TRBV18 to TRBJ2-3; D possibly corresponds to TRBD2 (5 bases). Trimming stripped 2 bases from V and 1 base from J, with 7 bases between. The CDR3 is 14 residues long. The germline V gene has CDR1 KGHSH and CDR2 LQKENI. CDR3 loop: CASSPVSGTDTQYF. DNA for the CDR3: TGTGCCAGCTCACCAGTTAGCGGCACAGATACGCAGTATTTT.

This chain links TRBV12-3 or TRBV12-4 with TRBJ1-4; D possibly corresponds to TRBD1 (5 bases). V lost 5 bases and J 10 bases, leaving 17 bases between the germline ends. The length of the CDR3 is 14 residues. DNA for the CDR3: TGTGCCAGCAGTCCCCAGGGCTTCGGGAGAAAACTGTTTTTT. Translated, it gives CASSPQGFGRKLFF.

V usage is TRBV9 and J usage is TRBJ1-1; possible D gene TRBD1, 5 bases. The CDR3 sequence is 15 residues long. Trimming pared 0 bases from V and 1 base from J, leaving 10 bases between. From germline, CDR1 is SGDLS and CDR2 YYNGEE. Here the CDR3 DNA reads TGTGCCAGCAGCGTAGAGGGCAGGGCGAACACTGAAGCTTTCTTT. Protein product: CASSVEGRANTEAFF.

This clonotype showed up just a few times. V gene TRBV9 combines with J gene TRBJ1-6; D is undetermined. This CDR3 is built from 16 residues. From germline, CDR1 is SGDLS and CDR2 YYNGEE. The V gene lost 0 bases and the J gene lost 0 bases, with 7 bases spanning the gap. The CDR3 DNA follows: TGTGCCAGCAGCGTAGATGCGAGCTCCTATAATTCACCCCTCCACTTT. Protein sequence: CASSVDASSYNSPLHF.

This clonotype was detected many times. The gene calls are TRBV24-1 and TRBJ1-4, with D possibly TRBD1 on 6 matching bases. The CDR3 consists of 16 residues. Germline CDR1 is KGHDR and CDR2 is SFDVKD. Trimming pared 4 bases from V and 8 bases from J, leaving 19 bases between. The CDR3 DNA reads TGTGCCACCAGTGAGGGAAGCAGGGGTGACGGAGAAAAACTGTTTTTT. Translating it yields CATSEGSRGDGEKLFF.

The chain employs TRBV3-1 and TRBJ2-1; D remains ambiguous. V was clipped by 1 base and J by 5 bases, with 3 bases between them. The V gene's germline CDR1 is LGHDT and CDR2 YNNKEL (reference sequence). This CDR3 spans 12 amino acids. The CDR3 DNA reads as TGTGCCAGCAGCCAAGGTGACAATGAGCAGTTCTTC. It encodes CASSQGDNEQFF.

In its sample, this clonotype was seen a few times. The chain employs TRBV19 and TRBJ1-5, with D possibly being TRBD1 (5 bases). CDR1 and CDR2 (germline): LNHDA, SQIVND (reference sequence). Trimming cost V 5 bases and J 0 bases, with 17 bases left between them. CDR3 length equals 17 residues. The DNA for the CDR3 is TGTGCCAGTAGTCCAACCCCCAGGGCGGATAGCAATCAGCCCCAGCATTTT. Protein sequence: CASSPTPRADSNQPQHF.

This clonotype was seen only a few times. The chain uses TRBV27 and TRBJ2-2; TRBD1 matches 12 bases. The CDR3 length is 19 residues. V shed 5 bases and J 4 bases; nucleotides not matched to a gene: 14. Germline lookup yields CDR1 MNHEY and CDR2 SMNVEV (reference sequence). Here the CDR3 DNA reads TGTGCCAGCAGTCCCCGGGACAGGGGGCTTAGGCTCCGCACCGGGGAGCTGTTTTTT. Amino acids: CASSPRDRGLRLRTGELFF.

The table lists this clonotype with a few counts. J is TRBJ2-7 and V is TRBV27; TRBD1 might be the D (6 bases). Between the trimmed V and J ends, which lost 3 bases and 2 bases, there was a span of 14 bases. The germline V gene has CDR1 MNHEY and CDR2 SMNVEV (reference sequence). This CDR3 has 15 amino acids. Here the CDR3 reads CASSFEGVSAYEQYF. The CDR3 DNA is TGTGCCAGCAGTTTCGAGGGGGTGTCCGCCTACGAGCAGTACTTC.

The CDR3 loop is CASSPTGDHQPQHF. The CDR3 DNA follows: TGCGCCAGCAGCCCGACAGGGGATCATCAGCCCCAGCATTTT. The chain joins TRBV5-1 to TRBJ1-5, with 8 bases matching TRBD1. Trimming removed 4 bases from V and 5 bases from J; junction bases left unmatched: 5. Germline V gene data show CDR1 as SGHRS and CDR2 as YFSETQ. The CDR3 has 14 amino acids.

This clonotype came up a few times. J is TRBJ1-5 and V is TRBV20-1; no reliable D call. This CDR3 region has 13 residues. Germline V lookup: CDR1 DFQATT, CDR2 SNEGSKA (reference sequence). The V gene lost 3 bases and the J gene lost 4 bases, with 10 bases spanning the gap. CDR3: CSASPESNQPQHF. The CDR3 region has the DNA TGCAGTGCTAGTCCGGAGTCTAATCAGCCCCAGCATTTT.

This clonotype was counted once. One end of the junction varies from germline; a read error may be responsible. The CDR3 DNA follows: TGTGCCAGAAGTTTACCGTCGAACACCGGGGAGCTGTTTTTT. This translates into CARSLPSNTGELFF. The chain employs TRBV12-3 or TRBV12-4 and TRBJ2-2; no clear D gene. This CDR3 is built from 14 residues.

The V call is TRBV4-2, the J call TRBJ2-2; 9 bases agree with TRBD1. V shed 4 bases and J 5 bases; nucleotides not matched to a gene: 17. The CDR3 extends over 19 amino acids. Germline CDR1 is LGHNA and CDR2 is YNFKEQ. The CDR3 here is CASSRTTGGANLGTGELFF. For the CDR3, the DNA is TGTGCCAGCAGCCGTACTACAGGGGGCGCCAATTTGGGAACCGGGGAGCTGTTTTTT.

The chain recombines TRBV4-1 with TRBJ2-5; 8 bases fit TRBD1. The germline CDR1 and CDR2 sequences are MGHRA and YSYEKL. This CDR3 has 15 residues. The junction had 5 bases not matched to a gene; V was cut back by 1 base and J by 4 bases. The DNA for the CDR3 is TGCGCCAGCAGCCAAGTGTCACAGGGGGGAGAGACCCAGTACTTC. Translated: CASSQVSQGGETQYF.

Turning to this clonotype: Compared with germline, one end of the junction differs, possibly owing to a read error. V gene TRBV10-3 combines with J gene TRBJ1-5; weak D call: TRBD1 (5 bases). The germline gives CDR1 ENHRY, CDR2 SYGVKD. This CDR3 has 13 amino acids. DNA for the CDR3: TGTGCCATCAGTGTAGAAGGGGATCAGCACCAGCATTTT. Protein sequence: CAISVEGDQHQHF.

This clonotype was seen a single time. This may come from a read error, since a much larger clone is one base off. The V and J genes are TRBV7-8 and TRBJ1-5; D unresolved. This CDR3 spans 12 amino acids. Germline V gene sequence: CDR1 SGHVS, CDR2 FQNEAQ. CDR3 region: CASSDWDQAQHF. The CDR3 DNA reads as TGTGCCAGCAGCGATTGGGATCAGGCCCAGCATTTT.

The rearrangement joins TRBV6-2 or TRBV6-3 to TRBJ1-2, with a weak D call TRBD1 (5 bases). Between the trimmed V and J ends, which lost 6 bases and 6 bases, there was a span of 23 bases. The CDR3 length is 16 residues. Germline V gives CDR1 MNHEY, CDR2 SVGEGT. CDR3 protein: CASSGFFRQLLDGYTF. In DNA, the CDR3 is TGTGCCAGCAGCGGCTTCTTTAGACAGCTACTCGATGGCTACACCTTC.

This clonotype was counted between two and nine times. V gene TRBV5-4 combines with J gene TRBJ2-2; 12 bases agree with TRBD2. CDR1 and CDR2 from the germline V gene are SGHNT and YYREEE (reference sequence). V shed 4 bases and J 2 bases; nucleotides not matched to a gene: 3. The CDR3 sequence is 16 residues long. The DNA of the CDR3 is TGTGCCAGCAGCCCGACTAGCGGGGGAAACACCGGGGAGCTGTTTTTT. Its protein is CASSPTSGGNTGELFF.